Shown below are 26 T cell receptor beta chains from a single sample sequenced in a study of T cell responses to AZD1222 COVID-19 vaccine (dated by TCRdb to the early 2020s). Library construction relied on the immunoSEQ multiplex PCR assay. This is the immuneACCESS table as TCRdb keeps it, with only in-frame sequences that have V and J called. A part of the clones is gone; compared with another copy, unresolved V genes explain less than half, and the rest is unexplained. The table for this sample lists approximately 100,000 clones; around 90% of them were counted only once. Jointly, the top ten make up roughly 2.5% of the sample. The time point label here, explained by the study, means: about 28 days (+/-7) after the second vaccine dose. The sample consisted of peripheral blood, taken 28 days after the second AZD1222 dose. These receptors were taken from an adult who received the AZD1222 COVID-19 vaccine.

V gene TRBV7-9 combines with J gene TRBJ1-4; TRBD1 matches at 9 bases. The germline gives CDR1 SEHNR, CDR2 FQNEAQ (reference sequence). J gave up 2 bases and V 4 bases, and 8 bases lay outside the gene matches. The CDR3 has 17 residues. CDR3 in amino acids: CASSSRTGQGTNEKLFF. The CDR3 region has the DNA TGTGCCAGCAGCTCGCGAACCGGACAGGGGACTAATGAAAAACTGTTTTTT.

The V call is TRBV5-4, the J call TRBJ1-1, with 9 bases fitting TRBD1. Germline values: CDR1 SGHNT, CDR2 YYREEE (reference sequence). CDR3 length: 14 amino acids. Losses at the gene ends were 4 bases for V and 5 bases for J; bases not matched to a gene: 6. This CDR3 reads CASSAPGQGTEAFF. The CDR3 region has the DNA TGTGCCAGCAGCGCCCCGGGACAGGGAACTGAAGCTTTCTTT. The whole variable domain, filled in from reference TRBV5-4 and TRBJ1-1, reads ETGVTQSPTHLIKTRGQQVTLRCSSQSGHNTVSWYQQALGQGPQFIFQYYREEENGRGNFPPRFSGLQFPNYSSELNVNALELDDSALYLCASSAPGQGTEAFFGQGTRLTVV.

The gene calls are TRBV7-2 and TRBJ1-1; tentative D call: TRBD1 (5 bases). Trimming took 5 bases from V and 4 from J, leaving 14 bases between them. The length of the CDR3 is 14 residues. Germline V lookup: CDR1 SGHTA, CDR2 FQGNSA. The CDR3 is CASSLDSTGTEAFF. CDR3 coding DNA: TGTGCCAGCAGCCTAGACAGTACGGGCACTGAAGCTTTCTTT.

V gene TRBV7-9 combines with J gene TRBJ1-6; 7 bases line up with TRBD1. This CDR3 has 14 amino acids. After removal of 3 bases from V and 10 bases from J, the junction contained 6 bases not matched to a gene. CDR1 and CDR2 from the germline V gene are SEHNR and FQNEAQ (reference sequence). CDR3 residues: CASSLDPQGSPLHF. The CDR3 coding sequence is TGTGCCAGCAGCTTGGACCCACAGGGGTCACCCCTCCACTTT. The whole variable domain, filled in from reference TRBV7-9 and TRBJ1-6, reads DTGVSQNPRHKITKRGQNVTFRCDPISEHNRLYWYRQTLGQGPEFLTYFQNEAQLEKSRLLSDRFSAERPKGSFSTLEIQRTEQGDSAMYLCASSLDPQGSPLHFGNGTRLTVT.

The chain carries TRBV3-1 (or the pseudogene TRBV3-2) and TRBJ1-2; tentative D call: TRBD1 (5 bases). CDR3 length equals 19 residues. With 2 bases removed from V and 2 bases from J, the gap between germline ends came to 24 bases. The V gene's germline CDR1 is LGHDT and CDR2 YNNKEL (reference sequence). DNA for the CDR3: TGTGCCAGCAGCCAACCTACCGGCAGGGCGAAAGACCTCAACTATGGCTACACCTTC. As protein: CASSQPTGRAKDLNYGYTF.

This clone came up a few times. This chain uses TRBV25-1 with TRBJ2-7; D remains unclear. Trimming removed 0 bases from V and 2 bases from J, with 5 bases in between. CDR1 is MGHDK, CDR2 SYGVNS, per germline. The CDR3 runs 13 residues. DNA for the CDR3: TGTGCCAGCAGTGAATATGGGGCCTACGAGCAGTACTTC. Translating it yields CASSEYGAYEQYF.

This rearrangement joins TRBV10-1 to TRBJ2-7; tentative D call: TRBD1 (7 bases). The V gene's germline CDR1 is WNHNN and CDR2 SYGVQD (reference sequence). The germline V and J ends were trimmed by 6 bases and 3 bases, with 18 bases remaining between them. The length of the CDR3 is 15 residues. CDR3 loop: CASSETRGQLYEQYF. CDR3 sequence (DNA): TGCGCCAGCAGCGAGACGCGGGGACAGCTCTACGAGCAGTACTTC.

The gene calls are TRBV11-2 and TRBJ2-1, with unresolved D. Trimming pared 5 bases from V and 4 bases from J, leaving 12 bases between. Germline assignment: CDR1 SGHAT and CDR2 FQNNGV. The CDR3 is 14 residues long. The CDR3 loop reads CASSLLPGYNEQFF. Here the CDR3 DNA reads TGTGCCAGCAGCCTCCTACCCGGATACAATGAGCAGTTCTTC.

This chain connects TRBV2 to TRBJ1-2; D is unclear. The CDR3 contains 12 residues. V gave up 2 bases and J gave up 8 bases, with 9 bases separating them. Germline lookup yields CDR1 SNHLY and CDR2 FYNNEI. CDR3 residues: CASSESSTGYTF. In nucleotides, the CDR3 is TGTGCCAGCAGTGAATCAAGTACGGGCTACACCTTC.

This chain connects TRBV28 to TRBJ1-1; D remains ambiguous. This CDR3 has 15 amino acids. The germline V and J ends were trimmed by 7 bases and 4 bases, with 19 bases remaining between them. Germline CDR1 is MDHEN and CDR2 is SYDVKM. CDR3 loop: CASTYPKGMITEAFF. The CDR3 DNA reads TGTGCCAGCACTTACCCGAAAGGGATGATCACTGAAGCTTTCTTT.

The chain employs TRBV19 and TRBJ2-3, with D perhaps TRBD2 (6 bases). V lost 1 base and J 0 bases, leaving 11 bases between the germline ends. Germline-derived CDR1 and CDR2 are LNHDA and SQIVND (reference sequence). The CDR3 has 16 amino acids. The CDR3 DNA sequence: TGTGCCAGTAGTATAGGAGGCGGGACCAGCACAGATACGCAGTATTTT. Protein product: CASSIGGGTSTDTQYF.

This chain links TRBV9 with TRBJ2-3; 9 bases line up with TRBD2. The ends lost 0 bases at V and 12 bases at J; junction bases unmatched: 5. The CDR3 is made up of 13 amino acids. Germline loops: CDR1 SGDLS, CDR2 YYNGEE. CDR3: CASSVDLAGFQYF. The CDR3 DNA sequence: TGTGCCAGCAGCGTAGATCTAGCGGGGTTCCAGTATTTT.

V and J are TRBV12-3 or TRBV12-4 and TRBJ1-2; TRBD1 is a possible D gene (5 bases). There are 13 residues in the CDR3. V was clipped by 6 bases and J by 2 bases, with 10 bases between them. The CDR3 region has the DNA TGTGCCAGCAGCTCACAGGAGAACTATGGCTACACCTTC. Translated: CASSSQENYGYTF.

The chain employs TRBV5-1 and TRBJ2-1; TRBD2 aligns across 12 bases. The CDR3 length is 15 residues. J was trimmed by 8 bases and V by 4 bases; bases with no gene match: 7. CDR1 is SGHRS, CDR2 YFSETQ, per germline. The CDR3 sequence: CASSPTSGRLYEQFF. The CDR3 nucleotides read TGCGCCAGCAGCCCGACTAGCGGGAGACTCTATGAGCAGTTCTTC.

This chain connects TRBV7-3 to TRBJ1-2; D call uncertain. The V end lost 1 base, the J end lost 1 base, and 10 bases lay between the germline ends. The CDR3 has 15 residues. From germline, CDR1 is SGHTA and CDR2 FQGTGA. The CDR3 here is CASSLSAENNYGYTF. The CDR3 DNA follows: TGTGCCAGCAGCTTAAGTGCTGAAAATAACTATGGCTACACCTTC.

The chain couples TRBV2 to TRBJ1-1, with D hard to call. With 2 bases removed from V and 6 bases from J, the gap between germline ends came to 10 bases. The germline V gene has CDR1 SNHLY and CDR2 FYNNEI. This CDR3 contains 13 residues. CDR3 sequence reads: CASSETGGAEAFF. The DNA of the CDR3 is TGTGCCAGCAGTGAAACTGGTGGTGCTGAAGCTTTCTTT.

V gene TRBV30 combines with J gene TRBJ2-5; 8 nucleotides agree with TRBD1. With 5 bases clipped from V and 2 bases from J, the junction kept 1 base outside the gene matches. CDR1 and CDR2 from the germline V gene are GTSNPN and SVGIG (reference sequence). The CDR3 runs to 12 residues. The CDR3 sequence is CAWDRGQETQYF. CDR3 sequence (DNA): TGTGCCTGGGACAGGGGACAAGAGACCCAGTACTTC.

CDR3 protein: CASSSGFYGYTF. The CDR3 bases are TGTGCCAGCAGCTCAGGGTTTTATGGCTACACCTTC. The chain recombines TRBV3-1 (or the pseudogene TRBV3-2) with TRBJ1-2, with TRBD1 as a possible D gene (5 bases). The CDR3 consists of 12 residues. V lost 5 bases to trimming and J lost 5 bases, with 9 bases between them. Germline loops: CDR1 LGHDT, CDR2 YNNKEL (reference sequence).

This rearrangement joins TRBV29-1 to TRBJ1-2; a possible D gene is TRBD1 (6 bases). The CDR3 loop spans 14 amino acids. V gave up 3 bases and J gave up 4 bases, with 15 bases separating them. Germline loops: CDR1 SQVTM, CDR2 ANQGSEA. The CDR3 loop reads CSVEGASLVYGYTF. For the CDR3, the DNA is TGCAGCGTTGAGGGGGCTTCTTTGGTCTATGGCTACACCTTC. Complete variable domain (other parts from reference TRBV29-1 and TRBJ1-2): SAVISQKPSRDICQRGTSLTIQCQVDSQVTMMFWYRQQPGQSLTLIATANQGSEATYESGFVIDKFPISRPNLTFSTLTVSNMSPEDSSIYLCSVEGASLVYGYTFGSGTRLTVV.

This chain joins TRBV11-2 and TRBJ1-2; 7 nucleotides line up with TRBD1. The CDR3 spans 16 residues. Germline CDR1 reads SGHAT; CDR2 reads FQNNGV. Trimming cost V 5 bases and J 1 base; bases outside gene matches: 10. The CDR3 sequence is CASSPPQGVGNYGYTF. The DNA of the CDR3 is TGTGCCAGCAGCCCACCTCAGGGGGTCGGTAACTATGGCTACACCTTC.

The rearrangement joins TRBV7-6 to TRBJ2-1, with 7 nucleotides matching TRBD2. Germline CDR1 is SGHVS and CDR2 is FNYEAQ. V gave up 3 bases and J gave up 8 bases; unmatched junction bases: 16. CDR3 length equals 17 residues. CDR3 in amino acids: CASSFVGGRYSLHEQFF. CDR3 in DNA: TGTGCCAGCAGCTTTGTTGGCGGGAGATATTCGCTACATGAGCAGTTCTTC. The full variable domain, in which reference TRBV7-6 and TRBJ2-1 provide the parts outside the CDR3, is GAGVSQSPRYKVTKRGQDVALRCDPISGHVSLYWYRQALGQGPEFLTYFNYEAQQDKSGLPNDRFSAERPEGSISTLTIQRTEQRDSAMYRCASSFVGGRYSLHEQFFGPGTRLTVL.

A single count supports this clone. The genes are TRBV30 and TRBJ2-7; 7 nucleotides match TRBD1. CDR3 length: 14 amino acids. The J segment lost 0 bases and the V segment lost 3 bases, leaving 5 bases of the junction unmatched. The germline CDR1 and CDR2 sequences are GTSNPN and SVGIG (reference sequence). Written as DNA, the CDR3 is TGTGCCTGGAGCCGGGACAGCAACTCCTACGAGCAGTACTTC. Its translation: CAWSRDSNSYEQYF.

The CDR3, as DNA: TGTGCCAGCTCACCACCAAGGGCGGACACTGAAGCTTTCTTT. Translating gives CASSPPRADTEAFF. V is TRBV18 and J is TRBJ1-1; no firm D call. Germline V gives CDR1 KGHSH, CDR2 LQKENI. V was cut by 0 bases and J by 3 bases, with 8 bases left in between. This CDR3 region has 14 residues.

V is TRBV27 and J is TRBJ1-5, with 11 bases fitting TRBD1. This CDR3 region has 15 residues. Germline V gene lookup returns CDR1 MNHEY and CDR2 SMNVEV (reference sequence). V lost 5 bases to trimming and J lost 6 bases; unmatched junction nucleotides: 6. The CDR3 protein is CASSPRTGGGQPQHF. The CDR3 DNA sequence: TGTGCCAGCAGTCCCCGGACAGGGGGCGGTCAGCCCCAGCATTTT.

The gene calls are TRBV5-5 and TRBJ2-7; no clear D. Germline values: CDR1 SGHKS, CDR2 YYEKEE (reference sequence). Trimming took off 0 bases at V and 4 bases at J, with 14 bases between the two ends. The CDR3 spans 15 residues. CDR3 in DNA: TGTGCCAGCAGCTTGGGTCGAGAGGTTCTATACGAGCAGTACTTC. This gives the protein CASSLGREVLYEQYF.

The chain employs TRBV18 and TRBJ2-1; 9 bases agree with TRBD1. The germline gives CDR1 KGHSH, CDR2 LQKENI. This CDR3 contains 22 residues. V dropped 3 bases and J dropped 7; count of bases not matched to a gene: 28. The CDR3 here is CASSPSPPYSSRQGQGGNEQFF. The DNA of the CDR3 is TGTGCCAGCTCACCGTCACCCCCCTACTCAAGCCGACAGGGACAGGGAGGGAATGAGCAGTTCTTC.